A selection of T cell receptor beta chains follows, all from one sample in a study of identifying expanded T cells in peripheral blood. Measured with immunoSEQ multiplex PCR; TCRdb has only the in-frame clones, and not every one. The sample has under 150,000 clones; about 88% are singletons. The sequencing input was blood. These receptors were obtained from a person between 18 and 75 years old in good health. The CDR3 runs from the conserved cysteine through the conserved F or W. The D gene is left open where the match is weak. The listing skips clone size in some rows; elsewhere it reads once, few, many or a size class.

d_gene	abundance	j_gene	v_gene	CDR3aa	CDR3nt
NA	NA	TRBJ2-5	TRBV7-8	CASSPSETQYF	TGTGCCAGCAGCCCCAGCGAGACCCAGTACTTC
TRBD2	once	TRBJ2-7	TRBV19	CASSIGLAGDSYEQYF	TGTGCCAGTAGTATTGGTCTAGCGGGGGACTCCTACGAGCAGTACTTC
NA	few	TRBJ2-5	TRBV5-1	CASRRNQETQYF	TGCGCCTCCCGACGAAACCAAGAGACCCAGTACTTC
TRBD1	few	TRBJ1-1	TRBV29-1	CSSRTGESEAFF	TGCAGCTCTCGGACAGGGGAGTCCGAAGCTTTCTTT
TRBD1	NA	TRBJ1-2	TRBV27	CASRPTGPNYGYTF	TGTGCCAGCAGACCGACAGGGCCCAACTATGGCTACACCTTC
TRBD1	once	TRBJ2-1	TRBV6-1	CASTGGTGGLNEQFF	TGTGCCAGCACCGGAGGGACAGGGGGCCTCAATGAGCAGTTCTTC
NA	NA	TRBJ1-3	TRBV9	CASSGSGDSGNTIYF	TGTGCCAGCAGCGGTTCTGGGGATTCTGGAAACACCATATATTTT
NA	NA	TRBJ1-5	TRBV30	CAFRTATSNQPQHF	TGTGCCTTTCGGACAGCCACTAGCAATCAGCCCCAGCATTTT
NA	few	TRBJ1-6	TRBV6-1	CASSVQVGSHNSPLHF	TGTGCCAGCAGTGTACAGGTGGGGTCGCATAATTCACCCCTCCACTTT
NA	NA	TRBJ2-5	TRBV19	CASSPTGPETQYF	TGTGCCAGTAGTCCGACGGGCCCGGAGACCCAGTACTTC
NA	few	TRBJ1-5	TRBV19	CASSSRFGPQHF	TGTGCCAGTAGTAGTAGGTTTGGGCCCCAGCATTTT
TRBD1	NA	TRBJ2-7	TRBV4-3	CASSQDQTGAYEQYF	TGCGCCAGCAGCCAAGATCAAACAGGGGCCTACGAGCAGTACTTC
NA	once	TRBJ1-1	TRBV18	CASSPIRGSAFF	TGTGCCAGCTCACCAATTCGGGGTTCGGCTTTCTTT
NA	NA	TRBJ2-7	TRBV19	CASSKATGLVSYEQYF	TGTGCCAGTAGTAAAGCGACAGGATTGGTGTCCTACGAGCAGTACTTC
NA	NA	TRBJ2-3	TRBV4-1	CASSQAPTDTQYF	TGCGCCAGCAGCCAAGCCCCTACAGATACGCAGTATTTT
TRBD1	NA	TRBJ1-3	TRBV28	CASGSGGAGTDLITIYF	TGTGCCAGCGGTAGCGGGGGAGCCGGGACAGATTTGATCACCATATATTTT